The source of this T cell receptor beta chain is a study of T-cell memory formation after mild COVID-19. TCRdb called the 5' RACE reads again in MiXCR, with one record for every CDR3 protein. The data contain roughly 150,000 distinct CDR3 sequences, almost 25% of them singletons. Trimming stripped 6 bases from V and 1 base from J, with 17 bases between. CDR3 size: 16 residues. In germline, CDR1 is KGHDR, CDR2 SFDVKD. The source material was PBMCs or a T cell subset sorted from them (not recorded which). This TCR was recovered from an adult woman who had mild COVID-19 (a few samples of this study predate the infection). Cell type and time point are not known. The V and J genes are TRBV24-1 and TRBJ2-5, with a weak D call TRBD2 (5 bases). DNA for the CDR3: TGTGCCACCAGTACGTCGAGGGATCAACCCCAAGAGACCCAGTACTTC. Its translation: CATSTSRDQPQETQYF.